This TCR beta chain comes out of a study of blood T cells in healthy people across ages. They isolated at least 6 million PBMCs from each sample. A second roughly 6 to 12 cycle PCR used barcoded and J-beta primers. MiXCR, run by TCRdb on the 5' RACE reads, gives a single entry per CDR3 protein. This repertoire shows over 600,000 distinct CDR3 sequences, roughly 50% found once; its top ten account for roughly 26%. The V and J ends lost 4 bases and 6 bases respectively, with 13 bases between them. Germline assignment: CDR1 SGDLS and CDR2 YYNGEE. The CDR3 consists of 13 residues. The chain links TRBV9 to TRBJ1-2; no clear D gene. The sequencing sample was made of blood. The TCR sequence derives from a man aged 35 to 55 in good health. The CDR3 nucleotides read TGTGCCAGCAGCCCCCCGGTCAGCAATGGCTACACCTTC. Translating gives CASSPPVSNGYTF. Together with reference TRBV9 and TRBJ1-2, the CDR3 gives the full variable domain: DSGVTQTPKHLITATGQRVTLRCSPRSGDLSVYWYQQSLDQGLQFLIQYYNGEERAKGNILERFSAQQFPDLHSELNLSSLELGDSALYFCASSPPVSNGYTFGSGTRLTVV.